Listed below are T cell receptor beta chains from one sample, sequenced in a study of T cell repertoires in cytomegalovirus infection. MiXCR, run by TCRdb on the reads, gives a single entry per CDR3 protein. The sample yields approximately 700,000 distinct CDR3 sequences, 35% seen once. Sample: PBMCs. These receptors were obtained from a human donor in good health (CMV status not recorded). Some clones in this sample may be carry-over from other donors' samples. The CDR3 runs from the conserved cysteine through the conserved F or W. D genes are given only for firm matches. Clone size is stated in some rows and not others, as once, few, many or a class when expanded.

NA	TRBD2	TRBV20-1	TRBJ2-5	CSASHLLAEYQETQYF	TGCAGTGCTAGCCACTTACTAGCGGAGTACCAAGAGACCCAGTACTTC
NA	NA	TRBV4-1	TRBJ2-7	CSSSQDTYEQYF	TGCTCCAGCAGCCAAGATACCTACGAGCAGTACTTC
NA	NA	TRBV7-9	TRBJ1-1	CASSLSWDAKGSEAFF	TGTGCCAGCAGCTTAAGTTGGGACGCGAAGGGATCTGAAGCTTTCTTT
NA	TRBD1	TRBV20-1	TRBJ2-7	CSSTPDRVHEQYF	TGCAGTTCCACCCCCGACAGGGTTCACGAGCAGTACTTC
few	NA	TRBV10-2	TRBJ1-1	CASSESRGNTEAFF	TGCGCCAGCAGTGAGTCGAGGGGGAACACTGAAGCTTTCTTT
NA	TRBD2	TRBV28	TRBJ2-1	CASRTSRRISYNEQFF	TGTGCCAGCCGGACTAGCAGGAGAATCTCCTACAATGAGCAGTTCTTC
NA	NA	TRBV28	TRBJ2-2	CASRTSGGELFF	TGTGCCAGCAGGACGTCGGGAGGGGAGCTGTTTTTT
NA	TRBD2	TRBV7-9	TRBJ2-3	CASSVQREWVTDTQYF	TGTGCCAGCAGCGTACAGCGGGAGTGGGTCACAGATACGCAGTATTTT
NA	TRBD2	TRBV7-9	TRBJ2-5	CASSFGGTGETQYF	TGTGCCAGCAGCTTCGGGGGGACTGGAGAGACCCAGTACTTC
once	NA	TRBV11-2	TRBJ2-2	CASSFRQITGELFF	TGTGCCAGCAGCTTCCGACAGATCACCGGGGAGCTGTTTTTT
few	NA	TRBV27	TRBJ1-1	CASSLGIGVQGEGNTEAFF	TGTGCCAGCAGTTTGGGGATCGGTGTACAGGGAGAAGGTAACACTGAAGCTTTCTTT
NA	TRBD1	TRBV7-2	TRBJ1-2	CASSSDRVYYYGYTF	TGTGCCAGCAGCTCGGACAGGGTTTATTACTATGGCTACACCTTC
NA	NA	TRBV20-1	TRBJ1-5	CSARDRGGNQPQHF	TGCAGTGCTAGAGACAGGGGTGGCAATCAGCCCCAGCATTTT
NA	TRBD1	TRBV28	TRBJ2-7	CASSSGTGVARIYEQYF	TGTGCCAGCAGTTCCGGGACAGGGGTCGCGAGAATCTACGAGCAGTACTTC
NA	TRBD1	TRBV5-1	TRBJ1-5	CASSRTGDGNQPQHF	TGCGCCAGCAGCCGGACAGGGGATGGCAATCAGCCCCAGCATTTT
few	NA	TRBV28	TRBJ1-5	CASSSGPTGQPQHF	TGTGCCAGCAGTTCGGGCCCCACGGGTCAGCCCCAGCATTTT
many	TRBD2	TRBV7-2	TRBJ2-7	CASSLRLAGGRVAYEQYF	TGTGCCAGCAGCTTACGGTTAGCGGGAGGCCGTGTAGCCTACGAGCAGTACTTC
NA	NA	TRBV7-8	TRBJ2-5	CASSLGLLETQYF	TGTGCCAGCAGCCTGGGACTGCTAGAGACCCAGTACTTC
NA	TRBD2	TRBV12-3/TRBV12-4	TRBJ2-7	CASTTGLPSYEQYF	TGTGCCAGCACCACGGGACTACCCTCCTACGAGCAGTACTTC
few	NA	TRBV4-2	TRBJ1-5	CASSQDLLVGPQHF	TGTGCCAGCAGCCAAGATCTCTTAGTGGGTCCCCAGCATTTT
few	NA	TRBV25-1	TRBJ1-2	CASSELPLSSLPNYGYTF	TGTGCCAGCAGTGAATTGCCCCTCTCTAGCCTCCCTAACTATGGCTACACCTTC
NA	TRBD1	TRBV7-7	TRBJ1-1	CASSAWTGLNTEAFF	TGTGCTAGCAGCGCGTGGACAGGACTGAACACTGAAGCTTTCTTT
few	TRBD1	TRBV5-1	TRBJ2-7	CASSLAGRGPYEQYF	TGCGCCAGCAGCTTGGCCGGCAGGGGGCCCTACGAGCAGTACTTC
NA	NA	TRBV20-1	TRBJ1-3	CSARGAFGNTIYF	TGCAGTGCCAGGGGAGCGTTTGGAAACACCATATATTTT
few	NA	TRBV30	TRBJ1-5	CAWSGRTSNQPQHF	TGTGCCTGGTCAGGACGGACTAGCAATCAGCCCCAGCATTTT
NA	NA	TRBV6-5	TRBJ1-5	CASSSRAAGNQPQHF	TGTGCCAGCAGTTCCCGGGCCGCGGGCAATCAGCCCCAGCATTTT
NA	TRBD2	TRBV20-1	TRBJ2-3	CSARPLAGNADTQYF	TGCAGTGCTAGACCCTTAGCGGGGAACGCAGATACGCAGTATTTT
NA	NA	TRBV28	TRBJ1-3	CASSQDRRGNTIYF	TGTGCCAGCAGCCAAGACAGGCGTGGAAACACCATATATTTT
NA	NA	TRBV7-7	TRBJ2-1	CASSLALANEQFF	TGTGCTAGCAGCTTAGCATTAGCGAATGAGCAGTTCTTC
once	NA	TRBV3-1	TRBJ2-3	CASSQDARLGYRVTDTQYF	TGTGCCAGCAGCCAAGATGCTAGGTTAGGGTACAGAGTTACAGATACGCAGTATTTT
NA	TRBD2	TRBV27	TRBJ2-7	CASSLRLMGREIYEQYF	TGTGCCAGCAGTTTAAGGTTAATGGGGCGGGAGATCTACGAGCAGTACTTC
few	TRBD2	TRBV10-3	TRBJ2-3	CAISESASGGSGDTQYF	TGTGCCATCAGTGAGTCTGCTAGCGGGGGGAGTGGAGATACGCAGTATTTT
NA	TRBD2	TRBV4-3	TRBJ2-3	CASSQDQAGGPWDTDTQYF	TGCGCCAGCAGCCAAGACCAAGCGGGGGGGCCCTGGGACACAGATACGCAGTATTTT
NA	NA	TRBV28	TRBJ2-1	CASSRILVSASNEQFF	TGTGCCAGCAGTCGCATTCTAGTGTCGGCTTCCAATGAGCAGTTCTTC
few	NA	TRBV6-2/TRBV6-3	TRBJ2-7	CASSARLRQEYEQYF	TGTGCCAGCAGCGCTCGTTTACGTCAAGAGTACGAGCAGTACTTC
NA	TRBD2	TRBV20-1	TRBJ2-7	CSAKLAGGSYEQYF	TGCAGTGCCAAACTAGCGGGAGGCTCCTACGAGCAGTACTTC
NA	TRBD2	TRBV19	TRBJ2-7	CASGSGRKYEQYF	TGTGCCAGTGGAAGCGGGAGGAAATACGAGCAGTACTTC
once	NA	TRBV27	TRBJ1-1	CASSLLVGAGYGTEAFF	TGTGCCAGCAGTTTATTAGTAGGAGCAGGGTATGGAACTGAAGCTTTCTTT
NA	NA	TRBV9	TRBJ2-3	CASSLQPGTSTDTQYF	TGTGCCAGCAGCCTACAACCCGGTACTAGCACAGATACGCAGTATTTT
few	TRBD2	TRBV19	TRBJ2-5	CASSKTSGRSGAQETQYF	TGTGCCAGTAGTAAGACTAGCGGGAGGTCAGGTGCGCAAGAGACCCAGTACTTC
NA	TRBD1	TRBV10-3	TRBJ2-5	CAISGQGPQETQYF	TGTGCCATCAGTGGACAGGGACCCCAAGAGACCCAGTACTTC
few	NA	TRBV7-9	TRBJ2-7	CASSQVWISYEQYF	TGTGCCAGCAGCCAAGTATGGATCTCCTACGAGCAGTACTTC
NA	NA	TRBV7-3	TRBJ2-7	CASSLLQGLEQYF	TGTGCCAGCAGCTTGCTACAGGGACTCGAGCAGTACTTC
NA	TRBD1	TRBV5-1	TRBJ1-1	CASSWPGTGTLNTEAFF	TGCGCCAGCAGCTGGCCCGGGACAGGGACCTTGAACACTGAAGCTTTCTTT
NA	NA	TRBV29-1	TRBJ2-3	CSVARSTDTQYF	TGCAGCGTTGCCAGGAGCACAGATACGCAGTATTTT
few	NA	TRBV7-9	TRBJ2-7	CASSLQEHEQYF	TGTGCCAGCAGCTTACAGGAGCACGAGCAGTACTTC
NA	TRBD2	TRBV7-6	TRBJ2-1	CASSLGSTRGGGNEQFF	TGTGCCAGCAGCTTAGGGTCCACCCGGGGGGGCGGCAATGAGCAGTTCTTC
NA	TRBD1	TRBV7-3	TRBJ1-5	CASSVDRGQPQHF	TGTGCCAGCAGCGTAGACAGGGGCCAGCCCCAGCATTTT
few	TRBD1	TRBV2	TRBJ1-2	CASRIDRGGYTF	TGTGCCAGCAGGATAGACAGGGGCGGCTACACCTTC
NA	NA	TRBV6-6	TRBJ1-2	CASSYDGRKGNYGYTF	TGTGCCAGCAGTTACGATGGAAGGAAGGGGAACTATGGCTACACCTTC
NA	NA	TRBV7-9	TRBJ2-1	CASSSRGVSYNEQFF	TGTGCCAGCAGCTCTCGCGGAGTCTCCTACAATGAGCAGTTCTTC
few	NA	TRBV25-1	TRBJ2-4	CASSELRVLYF	TGTGCCAGCAGTGAACTCAGGGTCTTATACTTC
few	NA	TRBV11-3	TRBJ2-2	CASSLGYGTGELFF	TGTGCCAGCAGCTTAGGTTATGGGACCGGGGAGCTGTTTTTT
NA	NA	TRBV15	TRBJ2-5	CATRGLGETQYF	TGTGCCACCAGGGGGCTAGGGGAGACCCAGTACTTC
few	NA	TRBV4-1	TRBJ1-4	CASSQEGPWETTNEKLFF	TGCGCCAGCAGCCAAGAAGGACCGTGGGAGACAACTAATGAAAAACTGTTTTTT
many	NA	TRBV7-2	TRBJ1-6	CASTPGAGSPLHF	TGTGCCAGCACCCCCGGTGCGGGGTCACCCCTCCACTTT
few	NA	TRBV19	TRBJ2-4	CASSMSTHSGNIQYF	TGTGCCAGTAGTATGTCGACCCACTCGGGGAACATTCAGTACTTC